Described below is a single T cell receptor (beta chain) sequence and its context. The V gene end was trimmed by 5 bases and the J gene end by 4 bases; junction bases not matched to a gene: 2. The CDR3 has 13 residues. In germline, CDR1 is SGHVS, CDR2 FQNEAQ. These data belong to a study of blood T cell repertoires in COVID-19. In the study overall: Spain, Italy and the United States supplied samples that represented acute and convalescent COVID-19.

Libraries were prepared by immunoSEQ multiplex PCR; TCRdb keeps only in-frame clonotypes and omits some of them. Among 310,000 or so clones listed, 80% to 90% were seen once. Those enrolled, adults aged roughly 18 to 89 years, came from roughly 22 US areas. The V gene is TRBV7-8, the J gene TRBJ2-3; 8 bases agree with TRBD2. This TCR derives from a woman aged 18-30 years who had recovered from COVID-19. The specimen was PBMCs or T cells enriched from blood (not recorded which). The CDR3 DNA follows: TGTGCCAGCAGCGGACTAGCTGCAGATACGCAGTATTTT. Its protein is CASSGLAADTQYF.